This T cell receptor beta chain came from a study of CDR3 diversity in severe acne. TCRdb ran MiXCR on the PCR reads and lists one entry per CDR3 protein. This sample yields over 100,000 distinct CDR3 sequences, of which around 53% are seen a single time; roughly an eighth belongs to the top ten. About this clonotype itself: Being one base from a much bigger clone, this may be a read error.

This CDR3 is 13 amino acids long. From germline, CDR1 is SGHTA and CDR2 FQGTGA. The TCR originated in a male donor with acne. The chain has TRBV7-3 and TRBJ2-1, with D unresolved. Sample: blood. The CDR3 sequence is CAGSQSSYNEQFF. Written as DNA, the CDR3 is TGTGCCGGCAGCCAAAGCTCCTACAATGAGCAGTTCTTC.